The present entry profiles one T cell receptor (beta chain) with its context. Its antigen is undetermined. The sample belongs to a study of OX40 agonist ivuxolimab in advanced cancers. Overall study: The study reported partial responses in three patients: one hepatocellular carcinoma, two cutaneous melanoma. Whole-study results and caveats: CD4+ T cells averaged fewer expanded clones than CD8+ T cells.

Germline V CDR1 and CDR2: GTSNPN, SVGIG (reference sequence). The CDR3 is made up of 16 amino acids. Trimming cost V 0 bases and J 6 bases; bases outside gene matches: 12. Libraries were prepared by immunoSEQ multiplex PCR; TCRdb keeps only in-frame clonotypes and omits some of them. The sample has around 12,000 clones, roughly 80% seen once. The TCR originated in an adult with an advanced solid tumor such as melanoma, head and neck, liver or kidney cancer. The V gene is TRBV30, the J gene TRBJ2-7; 9 bases line up with TRBD1. Material: CD4+ or CD8+ T cells sorted from blood, obtained in a trial of the OX40 agonist ivuxolimab. The CDR3 bases are TGTGCCTGGAGTGTAATACCGGGACAGGGATCCCTCGAGCAGTACTTC. Its translation: CAWSVIPGQGSLEQYF.